Below, 8 T cell receptor beta chains from the same sample are listed, as sequenced in a study of control samples from healthy donors and cancer patients. Repertoires were generated with immunoSEQ multiplex PCR, while TCRdb's copy carries only in-frame clones and drops some. This table has about 73,000 clones, around 95% appearing once. The specimen was blood. The receptor set was obtained from a woman aged 40 to 55 in good health.

The chain combines TRBV1 with TRBJ1-5; TRBD1 was called by the table and not checked on the DNA. TRBV1 is reported as a pseudogene. This CDR3 region has 15 residues. The CDR3 bases are TGCACCAGCAGCCAAGAAGCACAGGTGAATCAGCCCCAGCATTTT. Translating gives CTSSQEAQVNQPQHF.

This clone was counted a single time. Here the CDR3 reads CASSKDGTGGLYNSPLHF. DNA of the CDR3: TGTGCCAGCAGCAAAGACGGCACAGGGGGCCTCTATAATTCACCCCTCCACTTT. The gene calls are TRBV21-1 and TRBJ1-6; the table's D call TRBD1 went unverified against the DNA. TRBV21-1 is listed as a pseudogene. The CDR3 runs to 18 residues.

This chain connects TRBV30 to TRBJ1-1; D call uncertain. The CDR3 runs 13 residues. V gave up 0 bases and J gave up 6 bases, with 11 bases separating them. CDR1 and CDR2 (germline): GTSNPN, SVGIG (reference sequence). The CDR3 here is CAWSVGRDSEAFF. The CDR3 DNA sequence: TGTGCCTGGAGTGTAGGAAGGGATTCTGAAGCTTTCTTT.

This chain joins TRBV5-4 and TRBJ2-7; D gene ambiguous. Germline-derived CDR1 and CDR2 are SGHNT and YYREEE (reference sequence). This CDR3 spans 14 amino acids. The V end was cut by 2 bases, the J end by 2 bases, with 11 bases between. CDR3 nucleotide sequence: TGTGCCAGCAGCTTAAGGAGTGAGGCCTACGAGCAGTACTTC. It codes for CASSLRSEAYEQYF.

The chain uses TRBV3-1 (or the pseudogene TRBV3-2) and TRBJ2-5; weak D call: TRBD1 (6 bases). V was shortened by 3 bases and J by 5 bases, with 16 bases between the two germline ends. The germline gives CDR1 LGHDT, CDR2 YNNKEL (reference sequence). This CDR3 is 15 amino acids long. In DNA, the CDR3 is TGTGCCAGCAGCCAGGACACAGGGTACTGGGAGACCCAGTACTTC. This sequence encodes CASSQDTGYWETQYF.

V gene TRBV5-8 combines with J gene TRBJ1-1; possibly TRBD1 for D (5 bases). Germline V gene sequence: CDR1 SGHTS, CDR2 YDEGEE. CDR3 size: 14 residues. Trimming shortened V by 2 bases and J by 3 bases, and 11 bases separated the two germline ends. The CDR3 protein is CASSFGGGDTEAFF. The CDR3 DNA follows: TGTGCCAGCAGCTTCGGGGGGGGTGACACTGAAGCTTTCTTT. Supplemented by reference TRBV5-8 and TRBJ1-1, the full variable domain reads EAGVTQSPTHLIKTRGQQATLRCSPISGHTSVYWYQQALGLGLQFLLWYDEGEERNRGNFPPRFSGRQFPNYSSELNVNALELEDSALYLCASSFGGGDTEAFFGQGTRLTVV.

The rearrangement joins TRBV2 to TRBJ1-1, with D unresolved. CDR1 is SNHLY, CDR2 FYNNEI, per germline. The CDR3 contains 14 residues. V shed 0 bases and J shed 3 bases, with 8 bases lying between them. Here the CDR3 reads CASSEARVYTEAFF. In nucleotides, the CDR3 is TGTGCCAGCAGTGAAGCAAGAGTTTACACTGAAGCTTTCTTT.

This chain joins TRBV13 and TRBJ2-5; TRBD1 matches at 10 bases. The trim removed 2 bases at V and 5 bases at J, leaving 11 bases unmatched. Germline V gene sequence: CDR1 PRHDT, CDR2 FYEKMQ (reference sequence). The CDR3 extends over 17 amino acids. The CDR3 is CASSLRGQGTARETQYF. CDR3 in DNA: TGTGCCAGCAGCTTAAGGGGACAGGGGACTGCTCGGGAGACCCAGTACTTC.